The T cell receptor beta chain under discussion was sequenced for a study of blood T cell repertoires in COVID-19. About the research overall: Specimens from acute and convalescent COVID-19 originated in the United States, Italy and Spain. The analysed material was cDNA or gDNA that came from T cells, B-cell-depleted T cells, or PBMCs.

Trimming removed 1 base at V and 0 bases at J, with 9 bases between. The germline CDR1 and CDR2 sequences are MDHEN and SYDVKM. CDR3 length: 16 residues. In the authors' methods: It was from reference gene primer amplification that nucleated cell counts were estimated. TCRdb keeps only in-frame clones here, not all; method: immunoSEQ multiplex PCR. V, J and clone size are those of that table, while D and trimming were read from the DNA. The top ten hold roughly 3% of the sample, which has approximately 230,000 clones, nearly 90% seen once. This TCR was sampled from a man between 18 and 35 years old with active or convalescent COVID-19. The sample consisted of peripheral blood. This chain links TRBV28 with TRBJ1-4; D is ambiguous. The CDR3 protein is CASSLSRSATNEKLFF. In DNA form, the CDR3 reads TGTGCCAGCAGTTTATCCAGAAGTGCAACTAATGAAAAACTGTTTTTT.